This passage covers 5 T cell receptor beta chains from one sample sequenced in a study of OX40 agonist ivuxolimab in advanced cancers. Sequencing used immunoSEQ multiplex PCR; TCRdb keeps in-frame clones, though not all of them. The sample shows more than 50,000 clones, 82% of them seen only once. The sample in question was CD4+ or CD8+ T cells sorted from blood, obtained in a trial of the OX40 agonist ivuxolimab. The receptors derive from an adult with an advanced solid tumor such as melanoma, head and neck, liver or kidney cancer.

The DNA of the CDR3 is TGTGCCTGGAGTGTAAGTGAGGTTACCTACGAGCAGTACTTC. It specifies CAWSVSEVTYEQYF. This rearrangement joins TRBV30 to TRBJ2-5; D not resolved. The tail of the sequence fits TRBJ2-7 better, so the J call may be wrong. Per germline, CDR1 GTSNPN and CDR2 SVGIG (reference sequence). There are 14 residues in the CDR3.

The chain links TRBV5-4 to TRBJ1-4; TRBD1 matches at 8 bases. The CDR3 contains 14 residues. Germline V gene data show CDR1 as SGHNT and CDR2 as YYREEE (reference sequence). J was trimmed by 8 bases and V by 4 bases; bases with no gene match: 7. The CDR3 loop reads CASSQGTGEEKLFF. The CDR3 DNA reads TGTGCCAGCAGCCAAGGGACAGGCGAAGAAAAACTGTTTTTT.

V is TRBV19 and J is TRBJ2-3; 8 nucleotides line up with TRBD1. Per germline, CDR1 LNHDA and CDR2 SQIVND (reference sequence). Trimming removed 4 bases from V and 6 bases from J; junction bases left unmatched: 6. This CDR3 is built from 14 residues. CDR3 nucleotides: TGTGCCAGTAGTAACGGACAGGGTGTGGATACGCAGTATTTT. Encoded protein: CASSNGQGVDTQYF.

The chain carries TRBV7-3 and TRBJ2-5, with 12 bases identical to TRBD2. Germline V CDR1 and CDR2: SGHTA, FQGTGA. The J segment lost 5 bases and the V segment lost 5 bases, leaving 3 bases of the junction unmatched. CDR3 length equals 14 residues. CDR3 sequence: CASSASGGVETQYF. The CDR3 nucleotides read TGTGCCAGCAGCGCTAGCGGGGGGGTCGAGACCCAGTACTTC.

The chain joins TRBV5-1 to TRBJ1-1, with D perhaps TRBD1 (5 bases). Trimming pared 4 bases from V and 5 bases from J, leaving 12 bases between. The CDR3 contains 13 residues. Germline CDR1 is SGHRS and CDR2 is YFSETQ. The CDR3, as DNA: TGCGCCAGCAGCAAGATGGGGGGGACTGAAGCTTTCTTT. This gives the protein CASSKMGGTEAFF. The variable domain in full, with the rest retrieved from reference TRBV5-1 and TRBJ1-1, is KAGVTQTPRYLIKTRGQQVTLSCSPISGHRSVSWYQQTPGQGLQFLFEYFSETQRNKGNFPGRFSGRQFSNSRSEMNVSTLELGDSALYLCASSKMGGTEAFFGQGTRLTVV.